Presented here are 22 T cell receptor beta chains from one specimen sequenced in a study of CD4 T cells in relation to SARS-CoV-2 and coronaviruses. TCRdb keeps only in-frame clones here, not all; method: immunoSEQ multiplex PCR. The repertoire holds about 29,000 clones, with 75% to 80% as singletons. What these receptors recognize is not known. CD4+ T cells from unexposed donors were obtained before the COVID-19 pandemic (2011-2018). After approximately ten days of culture, CD4+ T cells were isolated. Specimen: CD4+ T cells from PBMCs, cultured in vitro. Receptors originate from a human donor in good health.

The chain couples TRBV7-9 to TRBJ2-3, with TRBD1 matching over 8 bases. CDR3 length: 16 amino acids. Trimming took 5 bases from V and 0 from J; bases not matched to a gene: 7. Looked up from germline, CDR1 is SEHNR and CDR2 is FQNEAQ (reference sequence). CDR3 loop: CASSQFRTGSTDTQYF. CDR3 coding DNA: TGTGCCAGCAGCCAATTCCGGACAGGGAGCACAGATACGCAGTATTTT.

This clone was counted a single time. This sequence joins TRBV4-2 and TRBJ2-3; TRBD2 might be the D (5 bases). Germline CDR1 is LGHNA and CDR2 is YNFKEQ. Trimming cost V 0 bases and J 4 bases, with 14 bases left between them. This CDR3 is 16 amino acids long. In DNA, the CDR3 is TGTGCCAGCAGCCAAGATCTAAGTAGGAGGTCAGATACGCAGTATTTT. This translates into CASSQDLSRRSDTQYF.

The chain has TRBV6-5 and TRBJ1-5; no definite D call. Germline V gene sequence: CDR1 MNHEY, CDR2 SVGAGI. The length of the CDR3 is 14 residues. With 0 bases removed from V and 3 bases from J, the gap between germline ends came to 6 bases. CDR3 loop: CASSYSRSNQPQHF. As DNA, the CDR3 is TGTGCCAGCAGTTACTCGAGGTCCAATCAGCCCCAGCATTTT.

This clone has more than one count but fewer than ten. The chain is built from TRBV9 and TRBJ2-7; possible D gene TRBD2, 7 bases. CDR3 length: 15 residues. The V gene's germline CDR1 is SGDLS and CDR2 YYNGEE. V shed 0 bases and J shed 6 bases, with 16 bases lying between them. The chain's CDR3 is CASSVGAGEGREQYF. CDR3 nucleotide sequence: TGTGCCAGCAGCGTAGGCGCAGGGGAGGGTCGCGAGCAGTACTTC.

The chain joins TRBV3-1 (or the pseudogene TRBV3-2) to TRBJ2-3; no definite D call. This CDR3 spans 13 amino acids. Trimming cost V 2 bases and J 3 bases, with 6 bases left between them. Germline V CDR1 and CDR2: LGHDT, YNNKEL (reference sequence). The CDR3 DNA follows: TGTGCCAGCAGCCAAAGGCCTACAGATACGCAGTATTTT. The encoded protein is CASSQRPTDTQYF.

The V and J genes are TRBV11-2 and TRBJ2-3, with 8 bases fitting TRBD2. J was trimmed by 8 bases and V by 5 bases; bases with no gene match: 3. This CDR3 is 12 amino acids long. In germline, CDR1 is SGHAT, CDR2 FQNNGV. This chain's CDR3 is CASSAGRGTQYF. DNA for the CDR3: TGTGCCAGCAGCGCCGGGAGGGGTACGCAGTATTTT.

The genes are TRBV25-1 and TRBJ1-1; D call uncertain. Germline loops: CDR1 MGHDK, CDR2 SYGVNS. V was trimmed by 4 bases and J by 4 bases, leaving 10 bases between them. The CDR3 totals 13 residues. CDR3 protein: CASSVPTGTEAFF. The DNA of the CDR3 is TGTGCCAGCAGTGTCCCAACGGGCACTGAAGCTTTCTTT.

This chain joins TRBV16 and TRBJ1-6, with D possibly being TRBD1 (5 bases). CDR3 length equals 15 residues. V lost 4 bases to trimming and J lost 7 bases, with 14 bases between them. The germline V gene has CDR1 KGHSY and CDR2 FQNENV. CDR3 DNA: TGTGCCAGCAGCCTCCCCTCACAGGAGAATTCACCCCTCCACTTT. Its translation: CASSLPSQENSPLHF.

This clone was observed a few times. The rearrangement links TRBV12-3 or TRBV12-4 to TRBJ2-1; D might be TRBD2 (6 bases). V shed 6 bases and J shed 8 bases, with 11 bases lying between them. This CDR3 comprises 12 residues. The CDR3 DNA reads as TGTGCCAGCAGCTGGGACTCGGATGAGCAGTTCTTC. It codes for CASSWDSDEQFF.

The chain employs TRBV7-3 and TRBJ2-5, with a tentative D call TRBD2 (6 bases). The germline CDR1 and CDR2 sequences are SGHTA and FQGTGA. The ends were cut back, 5 bases at V and 5 bases at J, with 18 bases in the middle. This CDR3 has 15 amino acids. CDR3 loop: CASSELAGSWETQYF. The CDR3, as DNA: TGTGCCAGCAGCGAATTGGCGGGGAGTTGGGAGACCCAGTACTTC.

This rearrangement joins TRBV24-1 to TRBJ2-5, with D unclear. Trimming shortened V by 12 bases and J by 4 bases, and 14 bases separated the two germline ends. CDR1 is KGHDR, CDR2 SFDVKD, per germline. This CDR3 is 12 amino acids long. CDR3 residues: CAAHHPGETQYF. CDR3 DNA sequence: TGTGCCGCACACCATCCCGGAGAGACCCAGTACTTC.

CDR3 DNA: TGTGCCAGCAGTTCCAGGGTAGGGTCCTACGAGCAGTACTTC. This codes for CASSSRVGSYEQYF. The chain employs TRBV27 and TRBJ2-7; possible D gene TRBD1, 5 bases. This CDR3 comprises 14 residues. Germline CDR1 is MNHEY and CDR2 is SMNVEV (reference sequence). The V end was cut by 4 bases, the J end by 1 base, with 11 bases between.

This clone ranks as large (0.1 to 1%). The chain employs TRBV3-1 (or the pseudogene TRBV3-2) and TRBJ1-2; 8 nucleotides align to TRBD1. The trim removed 4 bases at V and 5 bases at J, leaving 3 bases unmatched. The CDR3 length is 13 residues. Germline V gene lookup returns CDR1 LGHDT and CDR2 YNNKEL (reference sequence). Here the CDR3 reads CASSLTGGYGYTF. DNA of the CDR3: TGTGCCAGCAGCCTCACAGGGGGGTATGGCTACACCTTC.

The chain links TRBV7-3 to TRBJ1-6; D unclear. The germline V gene has CDR1 SGHTA and CDR2 FQGTGA. The CDR3 extends over 13 amino acids. The V gene lost 4 bases and the J gene lost 10 bases, with 11 bases spanning the gap. This CDR3 is CASSSDQRSPLHF. CDR3 sequence (DNA): TGTGCCAGCAGCTCGGACCAAAGGTCACCCCTCCACTTT.

The chain recombines TRBV9 with TRBJ2-1; 10 nucleotides line up with TRBD2. Germline V gene data show CDR1 as SGDLS and CDR2 as YYNGEE. Trimming removed 2 bases from V and 3 bases from J; junction bases left unmatched: 8. CDR3 length: 17 amino acids. Here the CDR3 reads CASSVGLAGAYYNEQFF. The CDR3 bases are TGTGCCAGCAGCGTCGGGCTAGCGGGGGCCTACTACAATGAGCAGTTCTTC.

V and J are TRBV11-2 and TRBJ2-2, with 7 bases matching TRBD1. V lost 5 bases to trimming and J lost 7 bases; unmatched junction nucleotides: 7. The CDR3 is 14 amino acids. The germline CDR1 and CDR2 sequences are SGHAT and FQNNGV. The CDR3 DNA reads TGTGCCAGCAGCGGCGTGAGGGGGCACGGGGAGCTGTTTTTT. It encodes CASSGVRGHGELFF. The entire variable domain, with the rest obtained from reference TRBV11-2 and TRBJ2-2, is as follows: EAGVAQSPRYKIIEKRQSVAFWCNPISGHATLYWYQQILGQGPKLLIQFQNNGVVDDSQLPKDRFSAERLKGVDSTLKIQPAKLEDSAVYLCASSGVRGHGELFFGEGSRLTVL.

V usage is TRBV2 and J usage is TRBJ2-4; 14 positions match TRBD2. This CDR3 has 20 residues. From germline, CDR1 is SNHLY and CDR2 FYNNEI. V shed 4 bases, J shed 1 base, and the junction held 12 bases outside the gene matches. The CDR3 bases are TGTGCCAGCAGTGCCGGACTAGCGGGAGGCCCTCCGATGGCCAAAAACATTCAGTACTTC. Protein product: CASSAGLAGGPPMAKNIQYF.

V is TRBV2 and J is TRBJ2-5, with D hard to call. CDR3 size: 13 residues. Germline loops: CDR1 SNHLY, CDR2 FYNNEI. This chain's CDR3 is CAQRQEIQETQYF. CDR3 coding DNA: TGTGCTCAGAGGCAGGAAATACAAGAGACCCAGTACTTC. The full variable domain, in which reference TRBV2 and TRBJ2-5 provide the parts outside the CDR3, is EPEVTQTPSHQVTQMGQEVILRCVPISNHLYFYWYRQILGQKVEFLVSFYNNEISEKSEIFDDQFSVERPDGSNFTLKIRSTKLEDSAMYFCAQRQEIQETQYFGPGTRLLVL.

The CDR3: CASGLATGGTFQETQYF. Written as DNA, the CDR3 is TGTGCTAGTGGTTTGGCAACGGGGGGTACGTTCCAAGAGACCCAGTACTTC. The V gene is TRBV12-5, the J gene TRBJ2-5; TRBD2 aligns across 7 bases. This CDR3 is 17 amino acids long. Germline V gene lookup returns CDR1 LGHNT and CDR2 FRNRAP. V was clipped by 1 base and J by 1 base; unmatched bases: 9.

V and J are TRBV7-2 and TRBJ2-6, with no clear D. CDR1 is SGHTA and CDR2 is FQGNSA in the germline V gene. The ends were cut back, 8 bases at V and 4 bases at J, with 9 bases in the middle. CDR3 length: 13 amino acids. CDR3 nucleotides: TGTGCCAGCCTCTCGGGCGGGGCCAACGTCCTGACTTTC. It yields the protein CASLSGGANVLTF.

V gene TRBV24-1 combines with J gene TRBJ1-4; D is undetermined. Germline CDR1 reads KGHDR; CDR2 reads SFDVKD. Trimming stripped 3 bases from V and 7 bases from J, with 20 bases between. The CDR3 is made up of 17 amino acids. CDR3 sequence reads: CATSDTDETPRAEKLFF. The CDR3 DNA sequence: TGTGCCACCAGTGATACGGACGAGACACCTCGCGCTGAAAAACTGTTTTTT.

J is TRBJ1-2 and V is TRBV19; TRBD1 is a possible D gene (5 bases). Trimming removed 3 bases from V and 6 bases from J, with 11 bases in between. The CDR3 runs 13 residues. CDR1 is LNHDA and CDR2 is SQIVND in the germline V gene (reference sequence). CDR3 in DNA: TGTGCCAGTAGTATTCGGGGGATCCATGGCTACACCTTC. Amino acid sequence: CASSIRGIHGYTF.